Listed below are T cell receptor beta chains from one sample, sequenced in a study of blood T cell repertoires in COVID-19. Data came from immunoSEQ multiplex PCR; TCRdb stores just in-frame clones and leaves some out. The sample yields some 460,000 clones, 75% to 90% seen once. Sequencing was performed on peripheral blood. The receptors here all came from a woman in her twenties or thirties with acute or convalescent COVID-19. Both conserved end residues are part of each CDR3. Fields, in order: CDR3 DNA, CDR3 protein, V gene, clone size, D gene, J gene. A D gene is named only where the DNA matches it firmly. Rows may omit the clone size; those that give it use once, few, many or a size class.

TGTGCCAGCAGCTTGGCAGGGGGCCGGCCCCAGCATTTT	CASSLAGGRPQHF	TRBV5-4	-	TRBD1	TRBJ1-5
TGTGCCAGCAGCCCAACCCCCTTGGGGGGGAAGCCCGGGGAGCTGTTTTTT	CASSPTPLGGKPGELFF	TRBV9	-	TRBD2	TRBJ2-2
TGTGCCAGCAGTTTCGGCAGGGCCTACGAGCAGTACTTC	CASSFGRAYEQYF	TRBV27	-	-	TRBJ2-7
TGTGCCTGGAGGGTTAGCGGGGGGCGAACAGATACGCAGTATTTT	CAWRVSGGRTDTQYF	TRBV30	-	TRBD2	TRBJ2-3
TGCGCCAGCAGCCAAGGACTAGCGGGGAGGGATACGCAGTATTTT	CASSQGLAGRDTQYF	TRBV4-1	-	TRBD2	TRBJ2-3
TGTGCCAGCAGCCCAGGGGGGACAGACTCCTACAATGAGCAGTTCTTC	CASSPGGTDSYNEQFF	TRBV7-9	-	-	TRBJ2-1
TGTGCCAGCAGCTTGGTAGGACTCGACTATGGCTACACCTTC	CASSLVGLDYGYTF	TRBV5-5	-	-	TRBJ1-2
TGTGCCACCAGCAGAGGCCCGCCCCGGTTAAGTACTGAAGCTTTCTTT	CATSRGPPRLSTEAFF	TRBV15	-	-	TRBJ1-1
TGTGCCAGCAGCGTCAGGGACAGGGGATGGTACGAGCAGTACTTC	CASSVRDRGWYEQYF	TRBV9	-	TRBD1	TRBJ2-7
TGCGCCAGCAGCACCCTAGGCACTGAAGCTTTCTTT	CASSTLGTEAFF	TRBV5-1	-	-	TRBJ1-1
TGTGCCAGCAGCTTAGAACGGGGTTTAGCCGGGGAGCTGTTTTTT	CASSLERGLAGELFF	TRBV7-8	-	-	TRBJ2-2
TGTGCCAGCAGCTTAGCAGGACAGAGGTCTAATTCACCCCTCCACTTT	CASSLAGQRSNSPLHF	TRBV7-2	-	-	TRBJ1-6
TGTGCCAGCACAGACTCCGGATACTCCTACGAGCAGTACTTC	CASTDSGYSYEQYF	TRBV6-6	-	-	TRBJ2-7
TGCGCCAGCAGATGGACAGGGGGAATCGACGAGCAGTACTTC	CASRWTGGIDEQYF	TRBV5-1	-	TRBD1	TRBJ2-7
TGTGCCAGCAGTTTGGCGGGGGGGCTTGCCTACGAGCAGTACTTC	CASSLAGGLAYEQYF	TRBV27	-	TRBD2	TRBJ2-7
TGCGCCAGCAGCTCCTCCTTATCCGGGACCGGGGAGCTGTTTTTT	CASSSSLSGTGELFF	TRBV5-1	-	-	TRBJ2-2
TGTGCCAGCAGCTCCGAACGACAGGTTCCTGGCTACACCTTC	CASSSERQVPGYTF	TRBV9	-	-	TRBJ1-2
TGCAGCGTCCCGCCAGGGGAGGGTTACAATGAGCAGTTCTTC	CSVPPGEGYNEQFF	TRBV29-1	-	-	TRBJ2-1
TGTGCCAGCAGTCAGGCTTGGCAGGAAGAGACCCAGTACTTC	CASSQAWQEETQYF	TRBV6-5	-	-	TRBJ2-5
TGCGCCAGCAGTCACCCCGGGACGCAGCGGGGGGAGACCCAGTACTTC	CASSHPGTQRGETQYF	TRBV10-2	-	TRBD2	TRBJ2-5
TGTGCCAGCACCCAGGGGGGATATGGCTACACCTTC	CASTQGGYGYTF	TRBV28	-	TRBD1	TRBJ1-2
TGTGCCAGCAGCTCGGGTCCGACAGGGGTCTACGAGCAGTACTTC	CASSSGPTGVYEQYF	TRBV5-4	-	TRBD1	TRBJ2-7
TGTGCCAGCTCCGGGAAAGGTCCACCCCTCCACTTT	CASSGKGPPLHF	TRBV5-6	-	-	TRBJ1-6
TGCGCCAGCAGCTTGACAGGGTCAAACACTGAAGCTTTCTTT	CASSLTGSNTEAFF	TRBV5-1	-	-	TRBJ1-1
TGTGCCAGTAGTATGACGGACGGGGTCGATACGCAGTATTTT	CASSMTDGVDTQYF	TRBV19	-	-	TRBJ2-3
TGTGCCAGCAGTCCCTCCCGGGACAGGGTTCGCTATGGCTACACCTTC	CASSPSRDRVRYGYTF	TRBV27	-	TRBD1	TRBJ1-2
TGCGCCAGCAGCCCCCGGGGTGGCGAGAAAACGGTAAATGGCTACACCTTC	CASSPRGGEKTVNGYTF	TRBV4-1	-	-	TRBJ1-2
TGTGCCAGCAGCTTGGCCGGACAGGCCCACGAGCAGTACTTC	CASSLAGQAHEQYF	TRBV5-4	-	TRBD1	TRBJ2-7
TGTGCCAGCAGCTTTGTAACACCCAACTCCTACGAGCAGTACTTC	CASSFVTPNSYEQYF	TRBV11-3	once	-	TRBJ2-7
TGTGCCAGCAGACAGGGGGCTGGTCAGCCCCAGCATTTT	CASRQGAGQPQHF	TRBV28	-	TRBD1	TRBJ1-5